This entry concerns a single T cell receptor (beta chain). What antigen it recognizes has not been identified. No much larger clonotype is one base removed from it; base qualities were not supplied. There are 16 amino acids in the CDR3, from cysteine to phenylalanine inclusive. Only the CDR3 portion is preserved as DNA: 48 bases, with reading frame beginning at the first base. The germline V gene (reference sequence) supplies CDR1 MNHEY and CDR2 SMNVEV. V and J lose 5 bases and 0 bases, and a span of 17 bases separates them. The data derive from a study of T cell responses to AZD1222 COVID-19 vaccine (dated by TCRdb to the early 2020s). Background on the whole study: A total of under 250 trial participants underwent TCR sequencing, of whom roughly 210 had received two doses of AZD1222 and about 25 had received two doses of the MenACWY control vaccine. Trial participants were enrolled by age into subgroups of 18-55, 56-69 and 70-plus years, and around 150, 29 and 61 TCR-sequenced participants, respectively, were included in these subgroups. General conclusions and limits of the study: Vaccine-associated CD4 TCRs spanned the whole spike protein, with dominant responses in regions 160-218 and 743-854. Conclusions about previously exposed vaccinees were limited because only six AZD1222 recipients were SARS-CoV-2 seropositive at baseline. No day 14 peak-response samples were available, so repertoires were characterized only after the peak T cell response. The 56-69-year group was small, and its depth increase did not reach significance, likely because of low power. Epitopes outside the regions mutated in the B.1.351 and B.1.1.7 variants were reportedly recognized by nearly half of the unique spike-specific TCRs. After two AZD1222 doses, both the breadth and the depth of spike-specific TCRs were significantly higher than at day 0 and than in MenACWY recipients. Most participants were white British and females outnumbered males, and the authors suggested that clonal diversity may have been underestimated.

The CDR3 regions of human TCRbeta chains were analyzed by immunosequencing. Under the source paper's analysis protocol: TCRs in the repertoires were compared against a reference library of SARS-CoV-2-specific TCRs that had been generated with the MIRA antigen-specificity platform. Breadth was defined as the fraction of unique TCRs that were SARS-CoV-2-associated, and depth was defined as the fraction of total T cells that were SARS-CoV-2-associated. Each spike-specific TCR was assigned to its reactive spike region and to a CD4 or CD8 class using the MIRA data. Log10-transformed breadth and depth values were compared by one-way ANOVA with Sidak's multiple comparisons tests. TCRdb provides this immuneACCESS table in a form limited to in-frame rearrangements. Some clones are lacking; in checked studies, under half of them reflect an unresolved V gene, and why the rest are absent is not known. V, J and clone size reflect that table, while D and trimming were determined from the DNA. For this sample there are about 140,000 clones; more than 75% appear just once. The biggest ten clones account for approximately 2.8% of the sample.

What this sample's time point label stands for: about 28 days (+/-7) after the second vaccine dose. Because spike-specific TCR depth and breadth did not differ between the two schedules, AZD1222 recipients who got a second dose at roughly 4 weeks were pooled with those who got a second dose at roughly 12 weeks. Vaccinee samples were obtained from the UK trials COV001 and COV002, which included a single-blind randomized controlled phase 2/3 trial of AZD1222 (ChAdOx1 nCoV-19) in healthy adults. Trial participant PBMC samples were collected at day 0 and day 28 after the second dose for TCRbeta chain sequencing.

The chain employs TRBV27 and TRBJ2-7; no D gene call is confident. The sample here was peripheral blood, taken 28 days after the second AZD1222 dose. This sequence was found in an adult who received the AZD1222 COVID-19 vaccine. The nucleotide sequence reads as follows: TGTGCCAGCAGTCGCCTTTCCCGGCCAAGCTCCTACGAGCAGTACTTC. This gives the protein CASSRLSRPSSYEQYF.